This T cell receptor beta chain appears in the sequencing data of a study of shared clonotypes between healthy human individuals. Concerning this clone itself: Its specificity is not known.

CDR3 length equals 15 residues. Trimming took off 9 bases at V and 3 bases at J, with 17 bases between the two ends. Germline CDR1 reads LNHDA; CDR2 reads SQIVND (reference sequence). Notes on the study in general: Sample collection involved blood only; tissue repertoires are likely different. For naive CD4 cells, approximately 4.7% of clonotypes were shared across a handful of donors.

Terminally differentiated effector memory CD45RA+ cells were excluded from the naive CD8 cells, which were CD45RO-negative and positively selected for CCR7. The DNA input per sorted-subset replicate PCR was 200 to 250 ng, corresponding to around 28,000 T cell genomes. Generated by immunoSEQ multiplex PCR, the TCRdb table keeps only in-frame clones and is missing some. The table shows 1.5 million to 2.5 million clones, with approximately 94% occurring only once. The clonotype comes from a man younger than 35 in good health. Material: naive CD8+ T cells sorted from blood. The V gene is TRBV19, the J gene TRBJ1-4, with D possibly being TRBD1 (5 bases). As DNA, the CDR3 is TGTGCCAGCAGCTCCTTGGGGCAGGCTAATGAAAAACTGTTTTTT. The encoded protein is CASSSLGQANEKLFF.